The 5 T cell receptor beta chains presented below share a single source sample, sequenced in a study of shared clonotypes between healthy human individuals. The repertoire was sequenced with immunoSEQ multiplex PCR; TCRdb's copy has only in-frame clones and lacks some. The sample comprises fewer than 2.5 million clones, over 85% of which are singletons, and around 0.37% rests with the top ten. Sequenced sample: naive CD4+ T cells from PBMCs. The subset: CD45RA+ positively selected. The source of these receptors is a man younger than 30 in good health. Some clones in this sample may be carry-over from other donors' samples.

The table lists this clone with a few counts. The sample has other DNA sequences that encode this CDR3 too. The chain links TRBV5-1 to TRBJ1-1, with 7 nucleotides matching TRBD1. There are 15 residues in the CDR3. The ends lost 8 bases at V and 2 bases at J; junction bases unmatched: 12. Per the germline V gene, CDR1 is SGHRS and CDR2 is YFSETQ. CDR3 DNA sequence: TGCGCCAGTTCCCCGGGGGGGACAGCCAACACTGAAGCTTTCTTT. It encodes CASSPGGTANTEAFF. The full variable domain, completed using reference TRBV5-1 and TRBJ1-1, is KAGVTQTPRYLIKTRGQQVTLSCSPISGHRSVSWYQQTPGQGLQFLFEYFSETQRNKGNFPGRFSGRQFSNSRSEMNVSTLELGDSALYLCASSPGGTANTEAFFGQGTRLTVV.

V and J are TRBV5-1 and TRBJ2-5; 10 bases align to TRBD1. The CDR3 is 15 residues long. CDR1 is SGHRS, CDR2 YFSETQ, per germline. The ends lost 0 bases at V and 4 bases at J; junction bases unmatched: 3. The CDR3 loop is CASSLADRGGETQYF. The DNA of the CDR3 is TGCGCCAGCAGCTTGGCGGACAGGGGGGGAGAGACCCAGTACTTC. Looking up the rest from reference TRBV5-1 and TRBJ2-5 gives the full variable domain: KAGVTQTPRYLIKTRGQQVTLSCSPISGHRSVSWYQQTPGQGLQFLFEYFSETQRNKGNFPGRFSGRQFSNSRSEMNVSTLELGDSALYLCASSLADRGGETQYFGPGTRLLVL.

The J gene is TRBJ1-1, the V gene TRBV15; 7 bases are a match to TRBD1. The CDR3 runs 14 residues. CDR1 is LNHNV and CDR2 is YYDKDF in the germline V gene (reference sequence). Trimming took 3 bases from V and 4 from J; bases not matched to a gene: 5. CDR3 sequence (DNA): TGTGCCACCAGCAGGAAACAGGGGAGCACTGAAGCTTTCTTT. Translation gives CATSRKQGSTEAFF.

This clone was detected only once. V gene TRBV29-1 combines with J gene TRBJ2-5; D remains unclear. Looked up from germline, CDR1 is SQVTM and CDR2 is ANQGSEA. The CDR3 length is 12 residues. The V end lost 0 bases, the J end lost 5 bases, and 7 bases lay between the germline ends. This chain's CDR3 is CSVEEKWETQYF. For the CDR3, the DNA is TGCAGCGTTGAAGAAAAGTGGGAGACCCAGTACTTC.

The V gene is TRBV28, the J gene TRBJ2-1; D is ambiguous. Trimming removed 2 bases from V and 8 bases from J, with 4 bases in between. The CDR3 sequence is 11 residues long. The germline V gene encodes CDR1 MDHEN and CDR2 SYDVKM. CDR3 sequence: CASSLGHEQFF. CDR3 DNA: TGTGCCAGCAGTTTAGGCCATGAGCAGTTCTTC.